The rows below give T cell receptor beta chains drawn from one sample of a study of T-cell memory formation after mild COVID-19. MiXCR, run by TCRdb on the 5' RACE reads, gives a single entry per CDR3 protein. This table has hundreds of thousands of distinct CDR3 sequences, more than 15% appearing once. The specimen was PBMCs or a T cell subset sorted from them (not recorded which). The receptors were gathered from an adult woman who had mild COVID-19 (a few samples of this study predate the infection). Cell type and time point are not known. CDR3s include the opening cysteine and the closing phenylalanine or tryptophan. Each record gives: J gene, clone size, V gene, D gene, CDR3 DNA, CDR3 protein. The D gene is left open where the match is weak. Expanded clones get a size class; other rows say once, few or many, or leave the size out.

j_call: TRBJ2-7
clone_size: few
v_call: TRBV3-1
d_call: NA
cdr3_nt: TGTGCCAGCAGTCGTTCCGGGGGGCGTCTCGGGAACGAGCAGTACTTC
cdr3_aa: CASSRSGGRLGNEQYF

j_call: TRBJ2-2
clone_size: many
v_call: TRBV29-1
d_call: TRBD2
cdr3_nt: TGCAGCGTTGGCCTAGCGGGAGGAGTCGGGGAGCTGTTTTTT
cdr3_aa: CSVGLAGGVGELFF

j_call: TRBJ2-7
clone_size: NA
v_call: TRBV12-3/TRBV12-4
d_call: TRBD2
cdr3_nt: TGTGCCAGCAGAACGGCGGGGGGTAGACACGAGCAGTACTTC
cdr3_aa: CASRTAGGRHEQYF

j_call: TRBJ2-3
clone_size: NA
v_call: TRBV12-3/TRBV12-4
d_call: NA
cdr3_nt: TGTGCCAGCAGGCCCGGGGTCGCAATGACTCGACTCTATACGCAGTATTTT
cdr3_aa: CASRPGVAMTRLYTQYF

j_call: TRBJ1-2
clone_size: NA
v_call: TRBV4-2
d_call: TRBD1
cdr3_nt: TGTGCCAGCAGCCCACGGGACAGGGATAGGGGCTACACCTTC
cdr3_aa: CASSPRDRDRGYTF

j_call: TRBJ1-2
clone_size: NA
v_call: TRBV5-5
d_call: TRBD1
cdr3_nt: TGTGCCAGCAGCTGGACAGGGGATGACTATGGCTACACCTTC
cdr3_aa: CASSWTGDDYGYTF

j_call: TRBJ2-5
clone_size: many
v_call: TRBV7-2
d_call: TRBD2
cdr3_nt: TGTGCCAGCAGCCGAAGGTCGGGGGGGGAGACCCAGTACTTC
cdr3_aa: CASSRRSGGETQYF

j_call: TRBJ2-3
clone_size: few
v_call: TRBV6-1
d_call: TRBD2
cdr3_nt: TGTGCCAGCAGACGGACTAGCGGGGTGCCCATTTCTAGCACAGATACGCAGTATTTT
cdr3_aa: CASRRTSGVPISSTDTQYF

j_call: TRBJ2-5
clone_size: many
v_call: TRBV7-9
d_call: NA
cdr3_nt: TGTGCCAGCAGCCTTGGGTCCCTACAAGAGACCCAGTACTTC
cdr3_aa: CASSLGSLQETQYF

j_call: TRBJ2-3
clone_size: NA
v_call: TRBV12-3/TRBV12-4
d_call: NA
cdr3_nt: TGTGCCAGCAGTTTGGGGGCGAATACGCAGTATTTT
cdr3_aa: CASSLGANTQYF

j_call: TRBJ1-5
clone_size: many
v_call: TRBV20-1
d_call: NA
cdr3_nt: TGCAGTGCTAGAAAGCTTGGGACACTAAATCAGCCCCAGCATTTT
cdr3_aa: CSARKLGTLNQPQHF

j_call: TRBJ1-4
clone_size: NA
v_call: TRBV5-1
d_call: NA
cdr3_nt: TGCGCCAGCAGCTCCGCAGGGAATGAAAAACTGTTTTTT
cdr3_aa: CASSSAGNEKLFF

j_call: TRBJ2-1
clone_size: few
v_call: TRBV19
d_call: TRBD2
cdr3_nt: TGTGCCAGTTCGACTAGCGAATACAATGAGCAGTTCTTC
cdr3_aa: CASSTSEYNEQFF

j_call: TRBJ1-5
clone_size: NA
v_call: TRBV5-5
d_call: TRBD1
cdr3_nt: TGTGCCAGCAGCTTCGACAGGGGAATCAATCAGCCCCAGCATTTT
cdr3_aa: CASSFDRGINQPQHF

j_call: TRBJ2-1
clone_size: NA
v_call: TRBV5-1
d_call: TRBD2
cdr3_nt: TGCGCCAGCAGCCAGCTCCTAGCGGGAGGGGACAATGAGCAGTTCTTC
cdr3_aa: CASSQLLAGGDNEQFF

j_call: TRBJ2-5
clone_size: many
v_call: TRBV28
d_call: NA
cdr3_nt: TGTGCCAGCAGCCAGGGTCCGAGTAATCAAGAGACCCAGTACTTC
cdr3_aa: CASSQGPSNQETQYF

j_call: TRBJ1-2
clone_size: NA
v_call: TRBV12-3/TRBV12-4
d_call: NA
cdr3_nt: TGTGCCAGCAGTCTCGGTTCCTCCGGCCGTAGTCTCTATGGCTACACCTTC
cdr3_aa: CASSLGSSGRSLYGYTF

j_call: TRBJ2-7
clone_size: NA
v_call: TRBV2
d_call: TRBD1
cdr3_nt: TGTGCCAGCATCCAAGGACAGGGGAGAGGGGAGCAGTACTTC
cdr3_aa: CASIQGQGRGEQYF

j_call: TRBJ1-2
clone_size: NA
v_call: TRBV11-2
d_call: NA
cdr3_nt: TGTGCCAGCAGCTTAGTCGGCCGCAACTATGGCTACACCTTC
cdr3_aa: CASSLVGRNYGYTF

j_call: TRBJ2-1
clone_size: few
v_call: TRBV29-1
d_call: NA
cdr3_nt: TGCAGCGTTGTCTCACTACCGACCCCGGATGAGCAGTTCTTC
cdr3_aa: CSVVSLPTPDEQFF

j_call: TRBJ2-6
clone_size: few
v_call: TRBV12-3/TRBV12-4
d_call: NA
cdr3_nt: TGTGCCAGCAGTCCATTTGAGGGCTCCCGGGACGGGGCCAACGTCCTGACTTTC
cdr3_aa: CASSPFEGSRDGANVLTF

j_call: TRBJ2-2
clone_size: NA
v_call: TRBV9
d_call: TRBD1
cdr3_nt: TGTGCCAGCAGCGTAGGCGGGACAGGGGGCTTCGCGAACACCGGGGAGCTGTTTTTT
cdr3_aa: CASSVGGTGGFANTGELFF

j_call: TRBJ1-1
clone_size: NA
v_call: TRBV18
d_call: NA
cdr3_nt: TGTGCCAGCTCACCCGGGACGCCGGGGAGGGACACTGAAGCTTTCTTT
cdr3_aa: CASSPGTPGRDTEAFF

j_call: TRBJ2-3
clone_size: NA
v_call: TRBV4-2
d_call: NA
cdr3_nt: TGTGCCAGCAGCCAAGAAGATGGACGGATCACAGATACGCAGTATTTT
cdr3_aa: CASSQEDGRITDTQYF

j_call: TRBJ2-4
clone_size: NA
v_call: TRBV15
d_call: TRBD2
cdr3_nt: TGTGCCACCAGCAGCGGCGGGAGTGCCAAAAACATTCAGTACTTC
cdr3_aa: CATSSGGSAKNIQYF

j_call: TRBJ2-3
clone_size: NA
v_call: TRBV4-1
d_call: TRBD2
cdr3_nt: TGCGCCAGCAGCCAGCCCCTAGCGGCTAGCACAGATACGCAGTATTTT
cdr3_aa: CASSQPLAASTDTQYF

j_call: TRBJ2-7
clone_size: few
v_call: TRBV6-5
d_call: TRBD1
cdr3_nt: TGTGCCAGCAGCCTGTTCCGGGACAGCGACTACGAGCAGTACTTC
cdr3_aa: CASSLFRDSDYEQYF

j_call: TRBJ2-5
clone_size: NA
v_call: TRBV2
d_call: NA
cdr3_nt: TGTGCCAGCAGTGATAGGGCCCTCCAAGAGACCCAGTACTTC
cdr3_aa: CASSDRALQETQYF

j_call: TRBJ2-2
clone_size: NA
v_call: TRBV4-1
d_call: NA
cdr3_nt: TGCGCCAGCAGCCAAGAAGGGCCCTCAGGGACCGGGGAGCTGTTTTTT
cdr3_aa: CASSQEGPSGTGELFF

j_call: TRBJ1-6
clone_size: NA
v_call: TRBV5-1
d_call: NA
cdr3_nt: TGCGCCAGCAGCTTGGAAGCGCAGAGCTCCTATAATTCACCCCTCCACTTT
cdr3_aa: CASSLEAQSSYNSPLHF

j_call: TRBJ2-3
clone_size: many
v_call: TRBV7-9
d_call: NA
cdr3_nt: TGTGCCAGCAGCCCACCAATGACAGATACGCAGTATTTT
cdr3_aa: CASSPPMTDTQYF

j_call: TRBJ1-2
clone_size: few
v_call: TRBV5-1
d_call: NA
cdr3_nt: TGCGCCAGCAGCTCGTCAGGGGCCCCTGTAGGGGGCTACACCTTC
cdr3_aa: CASSSSGAPVGGYTF

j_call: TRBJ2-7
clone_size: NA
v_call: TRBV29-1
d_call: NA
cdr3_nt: TGCAGCGTTTACAGGGAAGGGAGGGAGGAGCAGTACTTC
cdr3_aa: CSVYREGREEQYF

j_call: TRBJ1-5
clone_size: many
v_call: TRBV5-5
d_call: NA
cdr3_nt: TGTGCCAGCAGCTTGGGGGAACGCCAGCCCCAGCATTTT
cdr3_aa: CASSLGERQPQHF

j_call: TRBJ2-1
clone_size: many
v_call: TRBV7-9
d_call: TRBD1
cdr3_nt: TGTGCCAGCAGCGCTGGACAGGGAAGACGCAATGAGCAGTTCTTC
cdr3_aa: CASSAGQGRRNEQFF

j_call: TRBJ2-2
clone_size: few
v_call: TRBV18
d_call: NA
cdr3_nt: TGTGCCAGCTCCCCTGGCAGCCTGAACACCGGGGAGCTGTTTTTT
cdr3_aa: CASSPGSLNTGELFF

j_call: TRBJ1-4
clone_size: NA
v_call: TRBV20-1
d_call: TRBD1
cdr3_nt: TGCAGTGCTAGGGAGACAGGGGGCTTGGAAAAACTGTTTTTT
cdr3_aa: CSARETGGLEKLFF

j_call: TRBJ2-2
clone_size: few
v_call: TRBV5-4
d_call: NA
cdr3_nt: TGTGCCAGCAGCTCGCTAGGGAATGCCGGGGAGCTGTTTTTT
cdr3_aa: CASSSLGNAGELFF

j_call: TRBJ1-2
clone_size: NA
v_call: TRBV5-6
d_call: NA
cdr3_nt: TGTGCCAGCAGCTTCCGGGACGGCTCGGTAGGCTACACCTTC
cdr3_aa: CASSFRDGSVGYTF

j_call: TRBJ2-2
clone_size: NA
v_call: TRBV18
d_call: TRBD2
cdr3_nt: TGTGCCAGCTCACCGGCGGGAGTGATGTCAGGGGAGCTGTTTTTT
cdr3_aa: CASSPAGVMSGELFF

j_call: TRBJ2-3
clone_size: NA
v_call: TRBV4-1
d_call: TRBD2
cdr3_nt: TGCGCCAGCAGCCTAGGCCCGGGGGGGCCCGATACGCAGTATTTT
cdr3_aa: CASSLGPGGPDTQYF

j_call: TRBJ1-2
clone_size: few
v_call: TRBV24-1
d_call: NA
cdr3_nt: TGTGCCACCAGCGGCGCGGCTAACTATGGCTACACCTTC
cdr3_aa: CATSGAANYGYTF

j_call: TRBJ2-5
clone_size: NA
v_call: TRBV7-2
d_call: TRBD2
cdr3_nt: TGTGCCAGCAGCTCGGGACTAGCGGGAGGGCAAGGGACCCAGTACTTC
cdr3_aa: CASSSGLAGGQGTQYF

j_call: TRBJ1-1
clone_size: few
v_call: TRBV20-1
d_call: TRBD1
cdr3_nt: TGCAGTGCCCCCAGGGGGCTACTTAACACTGAAGCTTTCTTT
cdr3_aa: CSAPRGLLNTEAFF

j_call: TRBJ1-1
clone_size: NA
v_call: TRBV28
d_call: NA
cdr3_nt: TGTGCCAGCAGTTTGCCGGGATTTGAAGCTTTCTTT
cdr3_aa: CASSLPGFEAFF

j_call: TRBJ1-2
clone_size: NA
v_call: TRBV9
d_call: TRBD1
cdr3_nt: TGTGCCAGCAGAAACATTCCGGACAGGGGGGAATATGGCTACACCTTC
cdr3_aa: CASRNIPDRGEYGYTF

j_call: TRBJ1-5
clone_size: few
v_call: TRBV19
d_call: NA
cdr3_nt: TGTGCCAGTAGGAACCTCGACAGCAGCAATCAGCCCCAGCATTTT
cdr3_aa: CASRNLDSSNQPQHF

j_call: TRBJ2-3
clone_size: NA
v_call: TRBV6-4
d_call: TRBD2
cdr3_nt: TGTGCCAGCAGTGACTCGGCGGGGGGGCCGACAGATACGCAGTATTTT
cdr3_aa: CASSDSAGGPTDTQYF

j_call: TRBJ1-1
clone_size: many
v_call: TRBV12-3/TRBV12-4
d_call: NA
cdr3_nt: TGTGCCAGCACCTTGGACCCTAACACTGAAGCTTTCTTT
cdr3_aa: CASTLDPNTEAFF

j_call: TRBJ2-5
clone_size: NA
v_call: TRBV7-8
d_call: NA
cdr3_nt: TGTGCCAGCAGCTTGGACGGACGGGAGCAAGAGACCCAGTACTTC
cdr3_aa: CASSLDGREQETQYF

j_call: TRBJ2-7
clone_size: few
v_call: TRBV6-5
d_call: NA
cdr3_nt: TGTGCCAGCAGTTACTCGGAAGGGGCCTCCTACGAGCAGTACTTC
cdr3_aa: CASSYSEGASYEQYF

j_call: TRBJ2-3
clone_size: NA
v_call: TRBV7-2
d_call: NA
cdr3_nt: TGTGCCAGCAGCTTAGAAAAGCGAGATACGCAGTATTTT
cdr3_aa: CASSLEKRDTQYF